These T cell receptor beta chains were read from a single sample in a study of cytomegalovirus exposure and HLA in healthy donors. The protocol was immunoSEQ multiplex PCR, while the TCRdb copy is restricted to in-frame clones and leaves out a portion. The table lists 200,000 or so clones, around 84% of them singletons, with about an eighth in the top ten. The sample was PBMCs. The receptors here all came from a woman in her 30s in good health and CMV-seropositive. Both conserved end residues are part of each CDR3. D genes are given only for firm matches. For some rows the clone size is stated as once, few or many, or as a class when expanded; others skip it.

cdr3_aa,cdr3_nt,j_call,v_call,d_call,clone_size
CASSLFASGGDYEQYF,TGCGCCAGCAGCTTGTTCGCGTCAGGAGGGGACTACGAGCAGTACTTC,TRBJ2-7,TRBV5-1,.,.
CASRISGNTGELFF,TGTGCCAGCAGGATTAGCGGTAACACCGGGGAGCTGTTTTTT,TRBJ2-2,TRBV6-4,.,.
CSVETDRTYEQYF,TGCAGCGTTGAGACCGACAGGACATACGAGCAGTACTTC,TRBJ2-7,TRBV29-1,.,.
CASSQSPLRKTGKNTEAFF,TGCGCCAGCAGCCAGTCCCCGTTACGAAAGACAGGGAAGAACACTGAAGCTTTCTTT,TRBJ1-1,TRBV4-1,TRBD1,.
CASSYFGDNVLTF,TGTGCCAGCAGCTACTTTGGAGACAACGTCCTGACTTTC,TRBJ2-6,TRBV7-9,.,.
CASSLTQGGRGTEAFF,TGTGCCAGCAGCTTAACCCAGGGGGGAAGGGGGACTGAAGCTTTCTTT,TRBJ1-1,TRBV7-9,TRBD1,.
CASSGLAGGPYNEQFF,TGTGCCAGTAGTGGACTAGCGGGAGGACCCTACAATGAGCAGTTCTTC,TRBJ2-1,TRBV19,TRBD2,.
CASSYSASGKETQYF,TGTGCCAGCAGTTACTCGGCTAGCGGTAAAGAGACCCAGTACTTC,TRBJ2-5,TRBV6-5,TRBD2,.
CAWSEFPTGAYEQYF,TGTGCCTGGAGTGAGTTCCCCACAGGGGCCTACGAGCAGTACTTC,TRBJ2-7,TRBV30,TRBD1,.
CATSRGANTEAFF,TGTGCCACCAGCAGAGGGGCGAACACTGAAGCTTTCTTT,TRBJ1-1,TRBV15,.,once
CASSLGTQNTEAFF,TGCGCCAGCAGCCTCGGGACTCAGAACACTGAAGCTTTCTTT,TRBJ1-1,TRBV5-1,.,.
CASSVGQYSGANVLTF,TGTGCCAGCAGCGTAGGGCAGTACTCTGGGGCCAACGTCCTGACTTTC,TRBJ2-6,TRBV9,.,.
CASGRAGDEQFF,TGTGCCAGTGGGCGGGCAGGGGATGAGCAGTTCTTC,TRBJ2-1,TRBV11-2,.,few
CSAKSSGGYNEQFF,TGCAGCGCTAAGTCTAGCGGAGGCTACAATGAGCAGTTCTTC,TRBJ2-1,TRBV29-1,TRBD2,.
CASSPTRGQNTEAFF,TGTGCCAGCTCACCCACCAGGGGGCAGAACACTGAAGCTTTCTTT,TRBJ1-1,TRBV18,TRBD1,.
CSVSREGGSTEAFF,TGCAGCGTCTCTCGGGAGGGCGGTAGCACTGAAGCTTTCTTT,TRBJ1-1,TRBV29-1,.,.
CASSLDIAGGYNEQFF,TGCGCCAGCAGCTTGGATATAGCGGGAGGCTACAATGAGCAGTTCTTC,TRBJ2-1,TRBV5-1,TRBD2,.
CASSPLGRPSQYF,TGTGCCAGCAGCCCCCTGGGCAGGCCATCCCAGTACTTC,TRBJ2-5,TRBV7-3,.,once
CASSDSTPTYEQYF,TGTGCCAGCAGTGACTCGACTCCGACCTACGAGCAGTACTTC,TRBJ2-7,TRBV6-4,.,.
CASSQDATTGTSSYEQYF,TGTGCCAGCAGCCAAGACGCCACGACTGGGACTAGCTCCTACGAGCAGTACTTC,TRBJ2-7,TRBV4-2,TRBD2,.
CASSEFRGGTGYEQYF,TGTGCCAGCAGTGAATTTAGAGGAGGAACCGGCTACGAGCAGTACTTC,TRBJ2-7,TRBV6-1,.,.
CASSLERAGGRNEQFF,TGTGCCAGCAGCTTAGAGAGAGCGGGAGGTCGAAATGAGCAGTTCTTC,TRBJ2-1,TRBV7-6,TRBD2,.
CASTLGTSGSSDTQYF,TGTGCCAGCACCCTGGGGACTAGCGGGAGCTCAGATACGCAGTATTTT,TRBJ2-3,TRBV28,TRBD2,once
CASGRGLNTEAFF,TGTGCCAGCGGTCGGGGATTGAACACTGAAGCTTTCTTT,TRBJ1-1,TRBV6-5,.,.
CASSGWDSTYEQYF,TGTGCCAGCAGTGGATGGGACAGCACCTACGAGCAGTACTTC,TRBJ2-7,TRBV27,TRBD1,.
CASSLEPDRSNTEAFF,TGCGCCAGCAGCTTGGAGCCGGACAGGTCCAACACTGAAGCTTTCTTT,TRBJ1-1,TRBV5-1,TRBD1,many
CASSSNSGSYEQYF,TGTGCCAGCAGTTCCAACAGCGGGTCTTACGAGCAGTACTTC,TRBJ2-7,TRBV6-5,.,.
CASSNIFGTGSPVLTF,TGTGCCAGTAGTAACATTTTCGGGACAGGGAGCCCCGTACTGACTTTC,TRBJ2-6,TRBV19,TRBD1,.
CATSRDRGANVLTF,TGTGCCACCAGCAGAGATAGAGGGGCCAACGTCCTGACTTTC,TRBJ2-6,TRBV15,.,.
CASSEGQGGIYEQYF,TGTGCCAGCAGTGAGGGACAGGGGGGCATCTACGAGCAGTACTTC,TRBJ2-7,TRBV2,TRBD1,few
CASSISGVTGELFF,TGTGCCAGTAGTATCTCAGGGGTCACCGGGGAGCTGTTTTTT,TRBJ2-2,TRBV19,.,.
CASSLNTDTEAFF,TGCGCCAGCAGCCTTAACACAGACACTGAAGCTTTCTTT,TRBJ1-1,TRBV5-1,.,.
CAWSPGGGYTF,TGTGCCTGGAGTCCGGGGGGTGGCTACACCTTC,TRBJ1-2,TRBV30,.,.
CASSTGQGANQPQHF,TGTGCCAGCAGCACCGGACAGGGGGCGAATCAGCCCCAGCATTTT,TRBJ1-5,TRBV7-9,TRBD1,.